This is a list of T cell receptor beta chains from one sample in a study of blood T cells in healthy people across ages. TCRdb ran MiXCR on the 5' RACE reads and lists one entry per CDR3 protein. In the table there are about 930,000 distinct CDR3 sequences, about 27% of which are singletons. The same data also went into a second study, on T cells of mothers and their children.

Material for sequencing was blood. Receptors were obtained from a woman aged 40 to 55 in good health. CDR3s include the opening cysteine and the closing phenylalanine or tryptophan. The D gene is left open where the match is weak. Only some rows state a clone size, as once, few, many or a class for expanded clones.

TRBD1	-	TRBV20-1	TRBJ2-3	CSARTDRGADTQYF	TGCAGTGCTCGAACGGACAGGGGGGCAGATACGCAGTATTTT
-	many	TRBV6-5	TRBJ1-5	CASSYSILQPQHF	TGTGCCAGCAGTTACTCGATCTTACAGCCCCAGCATTTT
-	few	TRBV4-3	TRBJ2-7	CASSQEKGGRLYEQYF	TGCGCCAGCAGCCAAGAAAAAGGAGGCCGATTGTACGAGCAGTACTTC
TRBD1	few	TRBV12-3/TRBV12-4	TRBJ1-2	CASSFALTGSRGYTF	TGTGCCAGCAGTTTTGCCCTGACAGGGTCAAGAGGCTACACCTTC
-	-	TRBV2	TRBJ2-4	CASSGLHNEQYF	TGTGCCAGCAGTGGACTTCACAATGAGCAGTACTTC
TRBD2	-	TRBV7-9	TRBJ2-7	CASSLGGLGGDNYEQYF	TGTGCCAGCAGCTTAGGGGGACTAGGCGGGGACAACTACGAGCAGTACTTC
TRBD2	-	TRBV7-2	TRBJ2-3	CAIRELAADTQYF	TGTGCCATCAGGGAACTAGCGGCGGATACGCAGTATTTT
TRBD1	few	TRBV7-2	TRBJ1-4	CASSSPTGSNERLFF	TGTGCCAGCAGTTCCCCGACAGGGTCTAATGAAAGACTGTTTTTT
TRBD1	few	TRBV11-1	TRBJ2-7	CASSLIQLRVRTGDGVYEQYF	TGTGCCAGCAGCTTAATCCAGTTGAGGGTTCGAACAGGGGACGGAGTCTACGAGCAGTACTTC
-	-	TRBV14	TRBJ2-5	CASSQVNGARRNQETQYF	TGTGCCAGCAGCCAAGTGAACGGTGCTCGGCGGAACCAAGAGACCCAGTACTTC
TRBD1	few	TRBV5-1	TRBJ2-7	CASSPDGDRLYGQYF	TGCGCCAGCAGCCCGGACGGGGACAGGCTCTACGGGCAGTACTTC
TRBD1	-	TRBV7-9	TRBJ1-2	CASSPTGDRGRGGYTF	TGTGCCAGCAGCCCTACCGGGGACAGGGGGCGCGGTGGCTACACCTTC
-	many	TRBV20-1	TRBJ1-1	CSARGGVNTEAFF	TGCAGTGCTAGAGGAGGGGTGAACACTGAAGCTTTCTTT
-	-	TRBV6-5	TRBJ1-4	CASSSTGGMEEKLFF	TGTGCCAGCAGTTCCACGGGGGGTATGGAAGAAAAACTGTTTTTT
-	-	TRBV20-1	TRBJ2-3	CSAGQGDTQYF	TGCAGTGCAGGCCAGGGTGATACGCAGTATTTT
-	many	TRBV20-1	TRBJ1-2	CSARDGRRYGYTF	TGCAGTGCACGGGACGGAAGAAGGTATGGCTACACCTTC
-	-	TRBV3-1	TRBJ1-6	CASRPGDRFNSPLHF	TGTGCCAGCAGGCCTGGAGATAGATTTAATTCACCCCTCCACTTT
-	-	TRBV3-1	TRBJ2-6	CASSQGESEANVLTF	TGTGCCAGCAGCCAAGGGGAGTCTGAGGCCAACGTCCTGACTTTC
-	-	TRBV3-1	TRBJ1-2	CASSQGQVYGYTF	TGTGCCAGCAGCCAAGGACAGGTCTATGGCTACACCTTC
-	-	TRBV20-1	TRBJ2-7	CSASSGRGPDEQYF	TGCAGTGCTAGTAGTGGCAGGGGTCCAGACGAGCAGTACTTC
-	few	TRBV29-1	TRBJ1-2	CSVRGGTAAYGYTF	TGCAGCGTGAGGGGTGGGACCGCGGCCTATGGCTACACCTTC
-	-	TRBV5-1	TRBJ1-6	CASRMSSQNHSPLHF	TGCGCCAGCAGGATGTCGAGTCAGAACCATTCACCCCTCCACTTT
-	many	TRBV20-1	TRBJ2-6	CSAPEAGANVLTF	TGCAGTGCTCCTGAGGCTGGGGCCAACGTCCTGACTTTC
TRBD2	-	TRBV9	TRBJ2-3	CASRPYGGGPADTQYF	TGTGCCAGCAGACCATATGGGGGAGGGCCCGCAGATACGCAGTATTTT
TRBD1	-	TRBV6-5	TRBJ1-1	CASSPHNRGYTEAFF	TGTGCCAGCAGTCCCCACAACAGGGGGTACACTGAAGCTTTCTTT
-	few	TRBV10-3	TRBJ2-1	CAISGSMGVTSEQFF	TGTGCCATCAGTGGGTCGATGGGGGTCACAAGTGAGCAGTTCTTC
-	many	TRBV12-3/TRBV12-4	TRBJ2-6	CASRSGLAGANVLTF	TGTGCCAGCAGGTCAGGGTTGGCTGGGGCCAACGTCCTGACTTTC
TRBD2	few	TRBV7-9	TRBJ2-1	CASSSLAGRNNEQFF	TGTGCCAGCAGCTCACTAGCGGGGAGGAACAATGAGCAGTTCTTC
-	-	TRBV14	TRBJ2-3	CASSQDSRGRLRTQYF	TGTGCCAGCAGCCAAGATTCCCGGGGCCGCCTGAGGACGCAGTATTTT
TRBD1	-	TRBV7-2	TRBJ2-4	CASSLGRGTGINIQYF	TGTGCCAGCAGCTTAGGGAGGGGGACAGGTATCAACATTCAGTACTTC
TRBD1	few	TRBV20-1	TRBJ1-2	CSAKVAGQGAGGYTF	TGCAGTGCCAAGGTGGCCGGACAGGGGGCAGGTGGCTACACCTTC
-	-	TRBV12-3/TRBV12-4	TRBJ1-5	CASSPRTAYSNQPQHF	TGTGCCAGCAGTCCCCGGACAGCCTATAGCAATCAGCCCCAGCATTTT
TRBD1	few	TRBV28	TRBJ2-7	CASSSRQGVKSSYEQYF	TGTGCCAGCAGTTCAAGGCAGGGGGTTAAAAGCTCCTACGAGCAGTACTTC
-	-	TRBV6-2/TRBV6-3	TRBJ1-5	CASSQSGVVGNQPQHF	TGTGCCAGCAGCCAATCAGGGGTGGTCGGGAATCAGCCCCAGCATTTT
TRBD1	-	TRBV3-1	TRBJ1-1	CASSPTGDYTEAFF	TGTGCCAGCAGCCCGACAGGGGATTACACTGAAGCTTTCTTT
-	-	TRBV7-2	TRBJ1-3	CASSSRGGAGNTIYF	TGTGCCAGCAGCTCTAGGGGGGGCGCTGGAAACACCATATATTTT
-	-	TRBV5-4	TRBJ2-7	CASRGPNRENYEQYF	TGTGCCAGCAGGGGGCCGAACAGGGAGAACTACGAGCAGTACTTC
-	few	TRBV5-4	TRBJ1-6	CASSSGPRTLHF	TGTGCCAGCAGCTCGGGGCCAAGAACCCTCCACTTT
-	few	TRBV28	TRBJ1-5	CASSSSGTAFSGPQHF	TGTGCCAGCAGTTCGTCCGGGACCGCGTTTTCAGGGCCCCAGCATTTT
-	-	TRBV30	TRBJ2-4	CAWSSEPNIQYF	TGTGCCTGGAGTTCAGAGCCGAACATTCAGTACTTC
-	few	TRBV25-1	TRBJ2-1	CASNEQFF	TGTGCCAGCAATGAGCAGTTCTTC
-	many	TRBV28	TRBJ1-2	CASSLLFYGYTF	TGTGCCAGCAGTTTATTGTTCTATGGCTACACCTTC
-	few	TRBV18	TRBJ2-1	CASSDGRYYNEQFF	TGTGCCAGCTCCGACGGTAGGTACTACAATGAGCAGTTCTTC
-	-	TRBV4-1	TRBJ1-1	CASSQAWDPEAFF	TGCGCCAGCAGCCAAGCCTGGGACCCTGAAGCTTTCTTT
-	-	TRBV20-1	TRBJ1-1	CSAGAGSGMNTEAFF	TGCAGTGCTGGTGCCGGCTCTGGGATGAACACTGAAGCTTTCTTT
TRBD2	-	TRBV10-3	TRBJ2-7	CAISGASGGDSYEQYF	TGTGCCATCAGTGGGGCTAGCGGGGGGGACTCCTACGAGCAGTACTTC
-	few	TRBV3-1	TRBJ2-7	CASSHLAAAEQYF	TGTGCCAGCAGCCATTTAGCCGCGGCTGAGCAGTACTTC
-	many	TRBV27	TRBJ1-2	CASGLNNYPGYTF	TGTGCCAGCGGCCTCAACAACTACCCCGGCTACACCTTC
TRBD2	-	TRBV5-1	TRBJ2-1	CASSLYPGGYYNEQLF	TGCGCCAGCAGCTTGTACCCCGGGGGGTACTACAATGAGCAGCTCTTC
-	few	TRBV6-1	TRBJ2-4	CASSEPPTGNIQYF	TGTGCCAGCAGTGAACCACCGACGGGAAACATTCAGTACTTC